This T cell receptor (beta chain) was captured in a study of PD-L1 blockade in urothelial cancer (TCRdb year 2017). Regarding the research as a whole: Therapy was started in about 2014 for all patients, and atezolizumab 1,200 mg was administered intravenously every 3 weeks. Pretreatment tumor samples, along with matched peripheral blood collected serially before and after atezolizumab treatment, underwent TCR sequencing. Durable clinical benefit was achieved by nine patients and was not achieved by 20 patients. A median of about 150,000 T cells and just over 80,000 unique TCRs was obtained from blood samples, and a median clonality of about 0.08 was observed. Somatic, immune and clinical correlates of response to PD-L1 blockade with atezolizumab in urothelial cancer were the focus of an exploratory multi-omic analysis. Progression-free survival longer than 6 months counted as durable clinical benefit, and TCR features were additionally tested against both progression-free and overall survival. Blood samples were analyzed at two time points: 3 weeks after treatment start (second dose) and 6 weeks after treatment start. An ECOG performance status of 0 or 1 was recorded for the patients, and 0 to 3 prior chemotherapy regimens had been received by the patients. In the same patients, whole exome sequencing and RNA sequencing of pretreatment tumors were performed in addition to TCR sequencing. Under 30 patients had pretreatment blood TCR-seq, about 25 had at least one posttreatment blood collection, and about 25 had tumor TCR-seq. About 90% of the 29 patients were identified as males with urothelial cancer of bladder origin, and a prior smoking history was reported by 18 of 29 patients. What the work shows at the level of the full study, not this receptor alone: Because the sample size was small (n of about 31) and many of the analyses were exploratory, the results are meant to be hypothesis-generating. Patients with durable benefit showed greater expansion of tumor-associated TCR clones in peripheral blood 3 weeks after starting treatment (n of about 20, p = 0.022). Improved progression-free and overall survival was associated with having pretreatment peripheral blood TCR clonality below the median.

To note about this clone: There is no known antigen for this receptor. The record has no base qualities; no much larger clone is one base away.

The CDR3 sequence holds 13 residues, the cysteine and phenylalanine included. Only the CDR3 DNA stays, 39 bases, in frame from base 1. CDR1 SGHRS and CDR2 YFSETQ were looked up in the germline V gene. V lost 0 bases and J lost 14 bases; the stretch between them is 14 bases long. Explained via the paper, the time point label denotes: peripheral blood 6 weeks after treatment start. The cohort included roughly 30 patients with locally advanced or metastatic urothelial carcinoma who were treated at Memorial Sloan Kettering on a trial protocol. Peripheral blood mononuclear cells were collected pretreatment and during treatment, with between 1 and 8 total time points per patient. The Qiagen DNeasy Blood extraction kit was used to purify genomic DNA from total PBMCs and tumor samples. Collected pretreatment and during treatment, PBMCs were isolated and stored as previously described. To estimate absolute template abundance from read counts, synthetic TCR analog templates were spiked into each PCR. The immunoSEQ assay was used to amplify TCRbeta CDR3 regions from genomic DNA with bias-controlled V and J gene primers. Rearranged TCRbeta segments were sequenced at approximately 20X coverage. As for how the authors treated the data: Clustering was used to correct sequencing errors, and CDR3s were annotated against IMGT to assign V, D and J genes. Downstream analyses used only productive TCRbeta rearrangements, leaving out any out-of-frame or stop-codon sequences. Clonality was calculated as one minus the Shannon entropy normalized by the log of the number of unique productive sequences. Clones differing between time points or between blood and tumor were identified using Fisher's exact test with Benjamini-Hochberg correction, with an adjusted p below 0.01 applied as the threshold. TCRdb mirrors the immuneACCESS table, restricted to in-frame sequences. Some clones are absent from its copies; in checked studies, under half trace to an unresolved V gene, and the reason for the others is unknown. The DNA gave D and trimming, while V, J and clone size come from that table. Recorded for this sample are around 41,000 clones; about 80% of them occurred a single time. The biggest ten clones account for more than 13% of the sample.

Sample: PBMCs, taken around atezolizumab (anti-PD-L1) treatment. This receptor was obtained from a man between 60 and 75 years old with urothelial cancer. In this chain, TRBV5-1 is recombined with TRBJ1-4, with TRBD1 tentatively as D gene (5 bases match). The nucleotide sequence is TGCGCCAGCAGCTTGGTCGGGTCCGGGGGGCTGTTTTTT. Its amino acids are CASSLVGSGGLFF.